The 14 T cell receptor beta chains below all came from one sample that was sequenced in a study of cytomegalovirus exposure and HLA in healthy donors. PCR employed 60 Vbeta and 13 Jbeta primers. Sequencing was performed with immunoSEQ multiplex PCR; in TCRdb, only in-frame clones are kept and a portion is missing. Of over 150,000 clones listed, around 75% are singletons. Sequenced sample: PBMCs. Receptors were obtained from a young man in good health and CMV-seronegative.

The CDR3 DNA follows: TGCGCCAGCAGCCAAGAAAGACAGTTAGGAGCTTTCTTT. It encodes CASSQERQLGAFF. The chain links TRBV4-3 to TRBJ1-1; perhaps TRBD1 as D (5 bases). V lost 0 bases and J lost 10, with 12 bases in between. The CDR3 spans 13 residues. CDR1 is LGHNA, CDR2 YSLEER, per germline.

The CDR3: CASSLQGRGQPQHF. The CDR3 nucleotides are TGCGCCAGCAGCCTACAGGGTAGGGGCCAGCCCCAGCATTTT. The chain has TRBV5-1 and TRBJ1-5; the D gene is possibly TRBD1 (6 bases). The CDR3 totals 14 residues. V lost 4 bases, J lost 7 bases, and 15 bases lay in between. Germline V gene lookup returns CDR1 SGHRS and CDR2 YFSETQ.

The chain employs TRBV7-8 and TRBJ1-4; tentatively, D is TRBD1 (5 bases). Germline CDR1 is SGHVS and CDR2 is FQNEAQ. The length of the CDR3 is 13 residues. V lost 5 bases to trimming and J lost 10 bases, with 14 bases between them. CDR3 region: CASSDRRVRKLFF. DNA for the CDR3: TGTGCCAGCAGCGACCGCAGGGTCCGAAAACTGTTTTTT.

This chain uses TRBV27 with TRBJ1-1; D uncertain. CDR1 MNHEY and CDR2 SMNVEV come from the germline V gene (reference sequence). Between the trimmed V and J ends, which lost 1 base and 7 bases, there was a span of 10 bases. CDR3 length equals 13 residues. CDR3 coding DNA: TGTGCCAGCAGTTTATGGGAGCTTGGTGAAGCTTTCTTT. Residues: CASSLWELGEAFF.

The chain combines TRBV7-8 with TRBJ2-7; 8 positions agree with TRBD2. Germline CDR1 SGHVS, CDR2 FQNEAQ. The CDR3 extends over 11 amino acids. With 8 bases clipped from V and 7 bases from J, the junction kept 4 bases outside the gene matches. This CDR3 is CASGSGGEQYF. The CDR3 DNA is TGTGCCAGCGGGTCGGGGGGGGAGCAGTACTTC. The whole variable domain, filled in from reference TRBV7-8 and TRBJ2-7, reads GAGVSQSPRYKVAKRGQDVALRCDPISGHVSLFWYQQALGQGPEFLTYFQNEAQLDKSGLPSDRFFAERPEGSVSTLKIQRTQQEDSAVYLCASGSGGEQYFGPGTRLTVT.

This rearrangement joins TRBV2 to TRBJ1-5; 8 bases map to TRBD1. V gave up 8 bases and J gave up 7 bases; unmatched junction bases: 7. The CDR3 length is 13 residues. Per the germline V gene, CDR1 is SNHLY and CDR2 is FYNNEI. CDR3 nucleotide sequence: TGTGCCAGCGACAGGGGATCGGACCAGCCCCAGCATTTT. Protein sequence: CASDRGSDQPQHF. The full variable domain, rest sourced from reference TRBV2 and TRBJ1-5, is EPEVTQTPSHQVTQMGQEVILRCVPISNHLYFYWYRQILGQKVEFLVSFYNNEISEKSEIFDDQFSVERPDGSNFTLKIRSTKLEDSAMYFCASDRGSDQPQHFGDGTRLSIL.

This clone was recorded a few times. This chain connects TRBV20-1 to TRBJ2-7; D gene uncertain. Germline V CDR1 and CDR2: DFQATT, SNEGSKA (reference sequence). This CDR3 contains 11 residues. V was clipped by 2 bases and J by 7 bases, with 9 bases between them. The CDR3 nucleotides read TGCAGTGCTAGATCCTCCGGGGAGCAGTACTTC. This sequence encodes CSARSSGEQYF.

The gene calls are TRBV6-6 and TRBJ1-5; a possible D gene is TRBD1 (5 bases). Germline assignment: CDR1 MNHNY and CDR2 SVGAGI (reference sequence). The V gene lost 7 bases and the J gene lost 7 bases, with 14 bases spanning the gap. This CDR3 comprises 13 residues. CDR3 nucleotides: TGTGCCAGCACCCATGGGGGAGGGCAGCCCCAGCATTTT. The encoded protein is CASTHGGGQPQHF.

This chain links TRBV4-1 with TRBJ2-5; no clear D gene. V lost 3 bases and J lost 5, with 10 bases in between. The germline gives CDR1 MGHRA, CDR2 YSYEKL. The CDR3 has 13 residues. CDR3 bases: TGCGCCAGCAGCCAGCTGACGGGTGAGACCCAGTACTTC. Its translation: CASSQLTGETQYF.

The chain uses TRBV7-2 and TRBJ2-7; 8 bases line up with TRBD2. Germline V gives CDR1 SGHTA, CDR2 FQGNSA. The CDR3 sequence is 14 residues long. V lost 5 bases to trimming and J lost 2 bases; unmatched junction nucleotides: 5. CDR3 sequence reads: CASSRGGSAYEQYF. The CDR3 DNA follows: TGTGCCAGCAGCCGCGGGGGGTCTGCCTACGAGCAGTACTTC.

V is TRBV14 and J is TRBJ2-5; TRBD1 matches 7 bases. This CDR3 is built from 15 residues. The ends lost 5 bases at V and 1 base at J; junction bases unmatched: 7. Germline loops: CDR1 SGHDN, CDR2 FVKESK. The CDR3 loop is CASSFEGTVQETQYF. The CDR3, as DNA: TGTGCCAGCAGCTTCGAAGGGACAGTCCAAGAGACCCAGTACTTC.

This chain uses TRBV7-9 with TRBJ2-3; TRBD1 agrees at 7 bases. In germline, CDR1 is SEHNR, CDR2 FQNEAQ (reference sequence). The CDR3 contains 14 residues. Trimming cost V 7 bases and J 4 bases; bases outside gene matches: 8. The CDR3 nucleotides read TGTGCCAGCACCCCCAGGGGGAGACCAGATACGCAGTATTTT. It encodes CASTPRGRPDTQYF.

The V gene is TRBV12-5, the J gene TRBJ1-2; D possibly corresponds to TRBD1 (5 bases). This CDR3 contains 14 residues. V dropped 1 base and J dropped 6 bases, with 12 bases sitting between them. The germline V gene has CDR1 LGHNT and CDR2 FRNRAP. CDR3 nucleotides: TGTGCTAGTGGTTTGGAGGGGCCGAGCGATGGCTACACCTTC. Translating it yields CASGLEGPSDGYTF. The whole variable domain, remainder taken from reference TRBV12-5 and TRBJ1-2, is DARVTQTPRHKVTEMGQEVTMRCQPILGHNTVFWYRQTMMQGLELLAYFRNRAPLDDSGMPKDRFSAEMPDATLATLKIQPSEPRDSAVYFCASGLEGPSDGYTFGSGTRLTVV.

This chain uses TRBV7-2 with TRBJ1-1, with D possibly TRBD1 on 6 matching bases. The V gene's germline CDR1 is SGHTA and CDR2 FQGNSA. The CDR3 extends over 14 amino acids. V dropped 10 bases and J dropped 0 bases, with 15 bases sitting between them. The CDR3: CATRPTGMNTEAFF. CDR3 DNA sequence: TGTGCCACCCGCCCGACAGGCATGAACACTGAAGCTTTCTTT.